The entry below describes one TCR beta chain. Its antigen remains unidentified. The data were taken from a study of T cells in Graves' hyperthyroidism and ophthalmopathy. Study-wide results and caveats: Most thyroid clonotypes with frequency above 0.001 were detected in blood.

Orbital computed tomography and thyroid ultrasound, together with serum TRAb and thyroxine and clinical symptoms, were used for diagnoses. The investigators amplified TCR beta CDR3 regions from RNA transcripts. The HTBI primer set was used in a first-round RT-PCR of the TCR CDR3. TCRdb reprocessed the multiplex PCR reads via MiXCR and lists one record per CDR3 protein. The sample has hundreds of thousands of distinct CDR3 sequences; 45% are singletons. The source of this sequence is an adult man with Graves' disease, either hyperthyroidism or ophthalmopathy (not recorded which). What was sequenced was peripheral blood or thyroid tissue (not recorded which).

CDR3 sequence: CSASGQGVNSPLHF. As DNA, the CDR3 is TGCAGTGCCAGCGGACAGGGTGTGAATTCACCCCTCCACTTT. This rearrangement joins TRBV20-1 to TRBJ1-6; 8 bases are a match to TRBD1. Trimming cost V 6 bases and J 7 bases; bases outside gene matches: 8. Germline V lookup: CDR1 DFQATT, CDR2 SNEGSKA (reference sequence). The CDR3 is made up of 14 amino acids.